This TCR beta chain was recorded in a study of cytomegalovirus exposure and HLA in healthy donors. About the research overall: Findings of an earlier analysis included 110 million or so unique TCR beta sequences from roughly 190 million T cells.

This CDR3 has 13 residues. Trimming shortened V by 3 bases and J by 6 bases, and 10 bases separated the two germline ends. CDR1 SGHNT and CDR2 YYREEE come from the germline V gene (reference sequence). Vbeta (60) and Jbeta (13) primers were used in the PCR. TCRdb's copy holds only in-frame clones and misses some; the assay was immunoSEQ multiplex PCR. Found here are about 230,000 clones, 78% of them singletons; the top ten hold about 0.47%. Points from the study as a whole: Donors were assumed by presence/absence analyses to have roughly uniform sequencing depth. Owing to their indistinguishability, certain V segments, notably TRBV6-2 and TRBV6-3, were excluded. Later work associated over 15,000 TCR beta sequences with HLA alleles at 0.05 false discovery rate.

Details on this clone: Its antigen is as yet unknown.

Sequencing was carried out using PBMCs. This chain uses TRBV5-4 with TRBJ2-1; TRBD1 might be the D (6 bases). The sequence was obtained from a boy aged 5 to 17 in good health and CMV-seronegative. The chain's CDR3 is CASSSVQGNEQFF. The CDR3 DNA follows: TGTGCCAGCAGCTCGGTACAGGGCAATGAGCAGTTCTTC.